These 24 T cell receptor beta chains were sequenced from one sample in a study of tumor and adjacent non-tumor tissue in lung cancer. RNA was extracted from bulk tissue without any cell sorting. Three rounds of nested PCR, following a modified ARM-PCR protocol, produced the TCRbeta library. A single record per CDR3 protein comes from TCRdb applying MiXCR to the multiplex PCR reads. The sample has over 85,000 distinct CDR3 sequences, 75% to 90% seen once; the top ten hold approximately 22%. The material sequenced was lung tumor tissue. These receptor sequences come from a man in his sixties or seventies with non-small cell lung cancer.

This clonotype has just one count. V and J are TRBV29-1 and TRBJ2-5; D is perhaps TRBD1 (6 bases). This CDR3 spans 12 amino acids. Germline V lookup: CDR1 SQVTM, CDR2 ANQGSEA. Trimming took off 8 bases at V and 6 bases at J, with 16 bases between the two ends. CDR3 DNA: TGCAGCTATGCGACAGGCTCCCAGACCCAGTACTTC. Its translation is CSYATGSQTQYF.

The CDR3 nucleotides are TGTGCCAGCACTCCTGGGGGGATGGTCGGGTTGAGTGGATATGGCTACACCTTC. This encodes CASTPGGMVGLSGYGYTF. This chain uses TRBV6-5 with TRBJ1-2; the D gene is possibly TRBD1 (5 bases). This CDR3 region has 18 residues. Between the trimmed V and J ends, which lost 7 bases and 5 bases, there was a span of 29 bases. From germline, CDR1 is MNHEY and CDR2 SVGAGI.

The rearrangement joins TRBV5-4 to TRBJ2-5, with D possibly matching TRBD2 (6 bases). Germline CDR1 is SGHNT and CDR2 is YYREEE (reference sequence). Trimming took 0 bases from V and 5 from J, leaving 14 bases between them. This CDR3 has 15 amino acids. Here the CDR3 DNA reads TGTGCCAGCAGCTTGGCGGGAGATGTTGAGGAGACCCAGTACTTC. The encoded protein is CASSLAGDVEETQYF.

Note on this clonotype: The junction does not match germline at one end; this may be a read error. This chain connects TRBV28 to TRBJ2-2; no firm D call. The CDR3 has 13 residues. Per germline, CDR1 MDHEN and CDR2 SYDVKM. CDR3 in amino acids: CVSSRPWTGELFF. Written as DNA, the CDR3 is TGTGTCAGCAGCCGTCCATGGACCGGGGAGCTGTTTTTT.

A remark on this clonotype: One end of the junction does not line up with germline, which may come from a read error. V is TRBV4-2 and J is TRBJ2-5; 7 positions agree with TRBD2. CDR3 length equals 16 residues. Germline V gene data show CDR1 as LGHNA and CDR2 as YNFKEQ. CDR3 nucleotides: TGTGCTAGCAACCAAGTCGTCAGTGGGGGGGGGGAGACCCAGTACTTC. Amino acids: CASNQVVSGGGETQYF.

Concerning this clonotype itself: One junction end disagrees with the germline gene, perhaps due to a read error. V gene TRBV15 combines with J gene TRBJ2-1; no clear D. The germline gives CDR1 LNHNV, CDR2 YYDKDF (reference sequence). The length of the CDR3 is 14 residues. This CDR3 reads CATNRDPRYNEQFF. In DNA form, the CDR3 reads TGTGCCACCAACAGAGATCCACGATACAATGAGCAGTTCTTC.

This clonotype was counted once. Relative to the germline gene, one junction end is altered; a read error may explain this. V is TRBV29-1 and J is TRBJ2-5, with a possible D match to TRBD1 (5 bases). The germline V gene has CDR1 SQVTM and CDR2 ANQGSEA. This CDR3 is built from 16 residues. The CDR3 bases are TGTAGCACCAAGCCTTACCTCCAGACAGATCAAGAGACCCAGTACTTC. This sequence encodes CSTKPYLQTDQETQYF.

To note about this clonotype: A read error may produce the germline difference seen at one junction end. The genes are TRBV11-3 and TRBJ2-1, with D maybe TRBD2 (7 bases). Germline values: CDR1 SGHNT, CDR2 YENEEA. CDR3 size: 16 residues. CDR3 protein: CANSLDPTGGRGKQFF. The CDR3 DNA sequence: TGTGCCAACAGCTTAGATCCCACGGGGGGCAGGGGCAAGCAGTTCTTC.

On this clonotype itself: At one end, the junction sequence differs from germline, possibly due to a read error. This chain connects TRBV11-2 to TRBJ1-6, with D perhaps TRBD1 (5 bases). The CDR3 is 14 amino acids. The germline gives CDR1 SGHAT, CDR2 FQNNGV. CDR3 DNA sequence: TGCGCTAGCAGTCAGACAGAGGGGTATTCACCCTTCCACTTT. Translating gives CASSQTEGYSPFHF.

A note on this clonotype: A much larger clone differs by one base, so this may be a read error. The V call is TRBV11-2, the J call TRBJ2-7, with unresolved D. Trimming shortened V by 4 bases and J by 6 bases, and 10 bases separated the two germline ends. The CDR3 extends over 12 amino acids. Germline CDR1 SGHAT, CDR2 FQNNGV. Written as DNA, the CDR3 is TGTGCCAGCAGCTACAATGACCTCGAGCAGTACTTC. Amino acids: CASSYNDLEQYF. The variable domain in full, with the rest retrieved from reference TRBV11-2 and TRBJ2-7, is EAGVAQSPRYKIIEKRQSVAFWCNPISGHATLYWYQQILGQGPKLLIQFQNNGVVDDSQLPKDRFSAERLKGVDSTLKIQPAKLEDSAVYLCASSYNDLEQYFGPGTRLTVT.

In this sample, this clonotype is medium-sized. The chain employs TRBV28 and TRBJ2-5; 7 nucleotides line up with TRBD2. The junction had 11 bases not matched to a gene; V was cut back by 6 bases and J by 4 bases. Germline V lookup: CDR1 MDHEN, CDR2 SYDVKM. The CDR3 length is 15 residues. The CDR3: CASSRRVGGVETQYF. In nucleotides, the CDR3 is TGTGCCAGCAGCCGGAGGGTGGGAGGGGTAGAGACCCAGTACTTC.

This clonotype occurred many times. The J gene is TRBJ2-3, the V gene TRBV18; D gene unclear. The V end was cut by 0 bases, the J end by 5 bases, with 3 bases between. This CDR3 has 12 residues. From germline, CDR1 is KGHSH and CDR2 LQKENI. The CDR3 loop is CASSPPRDTQYF. CDR3 nucleotide sequence: TGTGCCAGCTCACCACCAAGAGATACGCAGTATTTT.

A word on this clonotype: Without the conserved terminal phenylalanine or tryptophan, this CDR3 likely stems from a read error. The chain uses TRBV11-2 and TRBJ1-1, with a tentative D call TRBD1 (5 bases). There are 14 residues in the CDR3. CDR1 is SGHAT, CDR2 FQNNGV, per germline. The CDR3 nucleotides are TGTGCCAGCACAAGGGCGGGGGGGAACACTGGAGCTTTCATT. Translation: CASTRAGGNTGAFI.

As to this clonotype: One junction end disagrees with the germline gene, perhaps due to a read error. V is TRBV12-3 or TRBV12-4 and J is TRBJ2-5; TRBD1 matches 7 bases. The CDR3 totals 14 residues. CDR3 loop: CATSLRDRQDTQYF. The CDR3 nucleotides are TGTGCCACCAGTCTTAGGGACAGACAAGATACCCAGTACTTC.

Comment on this clonotype: Germline is not matched at one junction end, which may reflect a read error. The genes are TRBV10-3 and TRBJ2-2, with 9 bases lining up with TRBD1. The CDR3 spans 16 residues. Germline V gene sequence: CDR1 ENHRY, CDR2 SYGVKD. The DNA for the CDR3 is TGTGTCATCAGACCCACAGGGGGCCCGAACACCGGGGAGCTGTTTTTT. It yields the protein CVIRPTGGPNTGELFF.

Notes on this clonotype: It is likely a read error, because the conserved phenylalanine at the end of the CDR3 is missing. It is unclear where the CDR3 begins or ends on the DNA, so no DNA is shown, and the CDR3 is as TCRdb lists it. The V call is TRBV5-6, the J call TRBJ1-2; the table's D call TRBD1 went unverified against the DNA. Per germline, CDR1 SGHDT and CDR2 YYEEEE. The length of the CDR3 is 15 amino acids, counting both ends. CDR3 amino acids: CASSRIDRANYGYTI.

About this clonotype: Lacking the conserved final phenylalanine or tryptophan, this CDR3 likely reflects a read error. This rearrangement joins TRBV4-1 to TRBJ1-1; TRBD1 might be the D (5 bases). The germline V and J ends were trimmed by 0 bases and 1 base, with 21 bases remaining between them. Per the germline V gene, CDR1 is MGHRA and CDR2 is YSYEKL. The CDR3 has 19 residues. For the CDR3, the DNA is TGCGCCAGCAGCCAAGATCGAGTGCCCACGGGGCTCCCGAACACTGAAGCTTTCCTT. Translating gives CASSQDRVPTGLPNTEAFL.

About this clonotype itself: This CDR3 is missing its conserved last phenylalanine or tryptophan, likely due to a read error. CDR3 nucleotide sequence: TGTGCCAGCAGTTTATCGACAGGGTATGGCTATGGCTACACCTTG. It codes for CASSLSTGYGYGYTL. The chain employs TRBV12-3 or TRBV12-4 and TRBJ1-2, with TRBD1 matching 7 bases. V trimming: 2 bases; J trimming: 4 bases; junction bases outside the gene matches: 7. The CDR3 is 15 residues long.

Comment on this clonotype: One end of the junction is discordant with germline, which a read error may explain. The chain is built from TRBV10-3 and TRBJ2-1, with D tentatively TRBD2 (7 bases). The germline V gene encodes CDR1 ENHRY and CDR2 SYGVKD. This CDR3 is built from 20 residues. CDR3 region: CAIIQGTGPGEGNSYNEQLF. CDR3 DNA: TGTGCCATCATACAAGGAACAGGGCCGGGGGAGGGCAACTCCTACAATGAGCAGCTCTTC.

This rearrangement joins TRBV11-2 to TRBJ2-1, with a tentative D call TRBD1 (6 bases). The V end lost 5 bases, the J end lost 4 bases, and 15 bases lay between the germline ends. CDR3 length: 15 amino acids. Per the germline V gene, CDR1 is SGHAT and CDR2 is FQNNGV. CDR3 loop: CASSTQGHPYNEQFF. CDR3 nucleotides: TGTGCCAGCAGCACCCAGGGACATCCATACAATGAGCAGTTCTTC. Supplemented by reference TRBV11-2 and TRBJ2-1, the full variable domain reads EAGVAQSPRYKIIEKRQSVAFWCNPISGHATLYWYQQILGQGPKLLIQFQNNGVVDDSQLPKDRFSAERLKGVDSTLKIQPAKLEDSAVYLCASSTQGHPYNEQFFGPGTRLTVL.

This clonotype was observed a single time. Given a much more abundant clone one base away, this may be a read error. The V and J genes are TRBV5-1 and TRBJ2-6; 9 bases are a match to TRBD2. Germline V gene sequence: CDR1 SGHRS, CDR2 YFSETQ. Losses at the gene ends were 6 bases for V and 8 bases for J; bases not matched to a gene: 9. The CDR3 consists of 15 residues. CDR3 loop: CASKRGAVGTNVLTF. CDR3 DNA sequence: TGCGCCAGCAAGCGGGGGGCAGTCGGGACCAACGTCCTGACTTTC.

Regarding this clonotype: The junction does not match germline at one end; this may be a read error. The chain joins TRBV28 to TRBJ1-6, with 9 bases aligning to TRBD1. The CDR3 loop spans 15 amino acids. The germline gives CDR1 MDHEN, CDR2 SYDVKM. Here the CDR3 DNA reads TGTGCCAGAAGTTCGGAACAGGGGGCTGGATCACCCCTCTACTTT. The encoded protein is CARSSEQGAGSPLYF.

For this clonotype: The missing conserved phenylalanine or tryptophan at the end of this CDR3 makes a read error likely. The rearrangement uses TRBV6-1 and TRBJ2-1, with 8 bases identical to TRBD2. The CDR3 spans 19 residues. Germline V gene data show CDR1 as MNHNS and CDR2 as SASEGT. The CDR3 protein is CASSDPGGPGLLAYNEQFY. The DNA of the CDR3 is TGTGCCAGCAGTGATCCGGGAGGGCCGGGGTTGCTAGCCTATAATGAGCAGTTCTAC.

Worth noting for this clonotype: A read error may be the cause here, since a much bigger clone is one base away. CDR3 sequence reads: CASSEKVEGSRGFYDYTF. The CDR3 DNA reads as TGTGCCAGCAGTGAAAAGGTGGAGGGGTCAAGGGGATTCTATGACTACACCTTC. The chain is built from TRBV25-1 and TRBJ1-2, with D tentatively TRBD1 (5 bases). Per germline, CDR1 MGHDK and CDR2 SYGVNS. The CDR3 extends over 18 amino acids.